This entry describes one T cell receptor beta chain. What it binds is not known. This entry belongs to a study of CD8+CD57+ T cells in acquired aplastic anemia. Overall study: Sorting CD4+ and CD8+ cells gave DNA averaging approximately 3 ug. General study results and limits: The study found no significant CD8+ Simpson's diversity difference between patients and controls.

Profiling of TCR beta VDJ combinations and CDR3 sequences used genomic DNA as template. TCRdb itself ran the reads through MiXCR, one entry per CDR3 protein. The sample lists some 200,000 distinct CDR3 sequences, roughly 33% occurring once. The sequence was obtained from a human donor in good health, serving as a control. Material for sequencing was sorted CD4+, CD8+, or CD8+CD57+ T cells (not recorded which) from PBMCs.

The DNA of the CDR3 is TGTGCCAGCACCCTGAGTAGTTATGGCACTGAAGCTTTCTTT. Translation gives CASTLSSYGTEAFF. The V gene is TRBV12-3 or TRBV12-4, the J gene TRBJ1-1; D is ambiguous. The V end was cut by 7 bases, the J end by 4 bases, with 16 bases between. This CDR3 contains 14 residues.